This entry is about one T cell receptor beta chain. These data come from a study of cytomegalovirus exposure and HLA in healthy donors. Measured with immunoSEQ multiplex PCR; TCRdb has only the in-frame clones, and not every one. The sample carries some 59,000 clones, nearly 90% recorded once. The clonotype originates from a woman younger than 30 in good health and CMV-seronegative. Sequences were obtained from PBMCs.

The CDR3 here is CASSTPGQDYEQYF. The CDR3 region has the DNA TGTGCCAGCAGTACCCCCGGACAGGATTACGAGCAGTACTTC. This chain connects TRBV28 to TRBJ2-7, with 7 bases that match TRBD1. The CDR3 runs to 14 residues. After removal of 5 bases from V and 4 bases from J, the junction contained 8 bases not matched to a gene. Germline CDR1 and CDR2: MDHEN and SYDVKM.